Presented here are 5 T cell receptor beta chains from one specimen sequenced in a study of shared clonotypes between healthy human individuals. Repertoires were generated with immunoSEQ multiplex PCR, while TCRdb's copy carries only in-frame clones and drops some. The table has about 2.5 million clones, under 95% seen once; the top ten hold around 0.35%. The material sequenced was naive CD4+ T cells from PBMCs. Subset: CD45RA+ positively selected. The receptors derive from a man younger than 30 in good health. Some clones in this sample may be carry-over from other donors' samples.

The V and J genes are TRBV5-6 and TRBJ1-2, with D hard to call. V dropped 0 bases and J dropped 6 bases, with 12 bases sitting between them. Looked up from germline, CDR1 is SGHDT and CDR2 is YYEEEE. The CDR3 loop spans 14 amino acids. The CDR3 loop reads CASSLEYPGHGYTF. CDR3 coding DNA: TGTGCCAGCAGCTTGGAGTACCCTGGGCATGGCTACACCTTC.

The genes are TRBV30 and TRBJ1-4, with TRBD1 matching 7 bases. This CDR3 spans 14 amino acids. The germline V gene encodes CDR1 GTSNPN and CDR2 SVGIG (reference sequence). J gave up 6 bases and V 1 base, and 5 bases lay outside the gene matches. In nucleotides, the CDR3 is TGTGCCTGGAGTGGGGCAGGGACAGATGAAAAACTGTTTTTT. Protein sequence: CAWSGAGTDEKLFF.

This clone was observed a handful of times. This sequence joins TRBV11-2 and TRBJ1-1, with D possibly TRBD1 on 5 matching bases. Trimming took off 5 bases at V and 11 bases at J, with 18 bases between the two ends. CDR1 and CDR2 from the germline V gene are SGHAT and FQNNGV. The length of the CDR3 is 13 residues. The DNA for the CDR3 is TGTGCCAGCAGCACCAGGACCACGGGGGTGGCTTTCTTT. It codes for CASSTRTTGVAFF. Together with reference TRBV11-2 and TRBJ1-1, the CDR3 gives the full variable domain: EAGVAQSPRYKIIEKRQSVAFWCNPISGHATLYWYQQILGQGPKLLIQFQNNGVVDDSQLPKDRFSAERLKGVDSTLKIQPAKLEDSAVYLCASSTRTTGVAFFGQGTRLTVV.

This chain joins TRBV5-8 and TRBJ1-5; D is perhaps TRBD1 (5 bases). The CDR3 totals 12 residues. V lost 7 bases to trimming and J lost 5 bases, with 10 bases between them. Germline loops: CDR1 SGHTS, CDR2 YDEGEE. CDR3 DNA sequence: TGTGCCAGCGGGGGAGATCATCAGCCCCAGCATTTT. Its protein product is CASGGDHQPQHF.

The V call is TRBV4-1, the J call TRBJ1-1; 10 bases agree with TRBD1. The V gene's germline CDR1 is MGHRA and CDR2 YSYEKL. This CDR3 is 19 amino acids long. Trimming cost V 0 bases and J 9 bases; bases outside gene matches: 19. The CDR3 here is CASSQDVGGQGQGQLKAFF. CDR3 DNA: TGCGCCAGCAGCCAAGATGTGGGAGGACAGGGACAGGGGCAATTAAAAGCTTTCTTT.